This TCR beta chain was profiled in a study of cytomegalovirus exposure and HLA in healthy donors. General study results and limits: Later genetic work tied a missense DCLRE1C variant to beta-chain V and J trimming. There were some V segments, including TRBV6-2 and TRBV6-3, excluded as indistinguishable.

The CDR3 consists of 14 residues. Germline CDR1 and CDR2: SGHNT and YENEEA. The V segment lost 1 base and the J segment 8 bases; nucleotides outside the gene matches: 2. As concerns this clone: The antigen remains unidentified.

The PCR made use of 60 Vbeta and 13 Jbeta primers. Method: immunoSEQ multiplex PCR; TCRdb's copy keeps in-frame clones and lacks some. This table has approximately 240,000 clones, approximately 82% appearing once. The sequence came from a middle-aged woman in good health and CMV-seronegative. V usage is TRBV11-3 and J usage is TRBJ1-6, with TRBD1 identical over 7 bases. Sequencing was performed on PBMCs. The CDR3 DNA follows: TGTGCCAGCAGCTTAGCAGGGGGGTATTCACCCCTCCACTTT. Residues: CASSLAGGYSPLHF.